This T cell receptor beta chain was retrieved from a study of shared clonotypes between healthy human individuals. In the study overall: Three plates were used per donor for CD4 naive, three for CD4 memory, two for CD8 naive and one for CD8 memory.

CDR3 length: 12 amino acids. Germline values: CDR1 SEHNR, CDR2 FQNEAQ (reference sequence). V was cut by 5 bases and J by 7 bases, with 10 bases left in between. Profiling relied on immunoSEQ multiplex PCR, and the TCRdb table lists in-frame clones only, not all of them. Of about 2.4 million clones in the sample, more than 85% were seen once. The sequence was collected from a man younger than 30 in good health. Some clones in this sample may be carry-over from other donors' samples. The sequenced material came from naive CD4+ T cells from PBMCs. Documented subset: CD45RA+ positively selected. This rearrangement joins TRBV7-9 to TRBJ2-3; D uncertain. CDR3 DNA: TGTGCCAGCAGCCTAAGTGGGAATACGCAGTATTTT. It encodes CASSLSGNTQYF.